Shown below are 5 T cell receptor beta chains from a single sample sequenced in a study of CD8 T cells in Susac syndrome. Roughly 0.45 to 1 ug RNA was reverse transcribed with random hexamers. Each CDR3 protein is one row after TCRdb ran MiXCR on the immunoSEQ multiplex PCR reads. The data hold some 140,000 distinct CDR3 sequences, with approximately 95% observed a single time. Sequencing used CD8+ T cells from PBMCs. All receptors come from a human donor with Susac syndrome.

In this sample, this clonotype turned up once. This chain uses TRBV9 with TRBJ2-7; a weak D match, TRBD2 (5 bases). Germline CDR1 reads SGDLS; CDR2 reads YYNGEE. V was trimmed by 3 bases and J by 0 bases, leaving 16 bases between them. This CDR3 comprises 16 residues. The CDR3 nucleotides are TGTGCCAGCAGCGCCCATCCCGTGGGGAGCTCCTACGAGCAGTACTTC. Its translation: CASSAHPVGSSYEQYF.

The chain has TRBV5-1 and TRBJ2-1; 8 nucleotides align to TRBD2. Germline CDR1 reads SGHRS; CDR2 reads YFSETQ. This CDR3 is 19 amino acids long. Germline trimming cut 1 base from V and 4 bases from J; bases unmatched to any gene: 16. CDR3 protein: CASSLRTSQTLSSYNEQFF. Written as DNA, the CDR3 is TGCGCCAGCAGCTTGAGGACTAGCCAGACGTTGAGCTCTTACAATGAGCAGTTCTTC.

In its sample, this clonotype was seen a few times. J is TRBJ2-1 and V is TRBV29-1, with unresolved D. The CDR3 length is 13 residues. Between the trimmed V and J ends, which lost 5 bases and 10 bases, there was a span of 18 bases. The V gene's germline CDR1 is SQVTM and CDR2 ANQGSEA. The CDR3 region has the DNA TGCAGCGTTAGTTTAGTGGCACTGGGAGAGCAGTTCTTC. Amino acid sequence: CSVSLVALGEQFF.

The V and J genes are TRBV30 and TRBJ2-2; D is possibly TRBD1 (6 bases). CDR1 is GTSNPN and CDR2 is SVGIG in the germline V gene (reference sequence). CDR3 length equals 14 residues. Trimming left V 2 bases short and J 6 bases short, with 13 bases between. The CDR3 sequence is CAWSPGQLSGELFF. CDR3 nucleotide sequence: TGTGCCTGGAGTCCTGGACAGTTGTCCGGGGAGCTGTTTTTT.

The V call is TRBV5-6, the J call TRBJ1-1, with D uncertain. Looked up from germline, CDR1 is SGHDT and CDR2 is YYEEEE. The CDR3 runs to 16 residues. V was shortened by 5 bases and J by 0 bases, with 17 bases between the two germline ends. The CDR3 region has the DNA TGTGCCAGCAGTCGATGGGAATGGAGTATGAACACTGAAGCTTTCTTT. The encoded protein is CASSRWEWSMNTEAFF.